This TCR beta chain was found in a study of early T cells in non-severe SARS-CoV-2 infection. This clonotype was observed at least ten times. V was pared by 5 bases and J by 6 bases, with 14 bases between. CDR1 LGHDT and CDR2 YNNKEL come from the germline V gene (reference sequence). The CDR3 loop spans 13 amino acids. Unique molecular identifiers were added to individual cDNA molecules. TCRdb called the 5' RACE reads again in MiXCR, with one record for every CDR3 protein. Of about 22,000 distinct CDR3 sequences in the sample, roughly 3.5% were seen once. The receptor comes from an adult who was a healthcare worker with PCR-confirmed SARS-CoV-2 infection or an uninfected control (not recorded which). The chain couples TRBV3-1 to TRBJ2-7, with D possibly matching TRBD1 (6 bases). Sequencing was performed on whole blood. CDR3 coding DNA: TGTGCCAGCAGCGGACAGAGCCTAGCCGAGCAGTACTTC. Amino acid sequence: CASSGQSLAEQYF.